The 20 T cell receptor beta chains below were found in one sample sequenced in a study of blood T cell repertoires in COVID-19. Sequencing used immunoSEQ multiplex PCR; TCRdb keeps in-frame clones, though not all of them. The sample includes about 180,000 clones, about 87% seen only once; the top ten take roughly 1.5%. The sequencing sample was made of peripheral blood. These receptors all stem from a woman between 45 and 60 years old with acute or convalescent COVID-19.

The chain is built from TRBV9 and TRBJ2-7; TRBD2 aligns across 7 bases. The germline CDR1 and CDR2 sequences are SGDLS and YYNGEE. J was trimmed by 2 bases and V by 1 base; bases with no gene match: 3. There are 14 residues in the CDR3. CDR3: CASSVNSGPYEQYF. CDR3 DNA sequence: TGTGCCAGCAGCGTAAATAGCGGGCCCTACGAGCAGTACTTC.

CDR3 sequence reads: CASDGQNLRGYTF. The CDR3 region has the DNA TGTGCCAGCGATGGACAGAACCTTAGAGGCTACACCTTC. The chain links TRBV6-5 to TRBJ1-2, with D possibly being TRBD1 (6 bases). The CDR3 is 13 residues long. The germline V and J ends were trimmed by 8 bases and 8 bases, with 18 bases remaining between them. CDR1 MNHEY and CDR2 SVGAGI come from the germline V gene.

This chain connects TRBV29-1 to TRBJ1-2; D remains ambiguous. Germline V gene data show CDR1 as SQVTM and CDR2 as ANQGSEA. Trimming stripped 0 bases from V and 4 bases from J, with 15 bases between. CDR3 length equals 15 residues. CDR3 in DNA: TGCAGCGTTGAAGATCAAGGAGGAAAGGGCTATGGCTACACCTTC. It encodes CSVEDQGGKGYGYTF.

The V call is TRBV6-2 or TRBV6-3, the J call TRBJ2-7; D is perhaps TRBD2 (6 bases). Trimming cost V 0 bases and J 4 bases, with 28 bases left between them. Per the germline V gene, CDR1 is MNHEY and CDR2 is SVGEGT. The CDR3 covers 20 residues. CDR3 coding DNA: TGTGCCAGCAGTTACTCGTCGGAGTCGGACTTGATACTAGCTGCGTACGAGCAGTACTTC. It specifies CASSYSSESDLILAAYEQYF.

V is TRBV3-1 (or the pseudogene TRBV3-2) and J is TRBJ2-7, with 8 bases aligning to TRBD1. This CDR3 is built from 15 residues. The germline V gene encodes CDR1 LGHDT and CDR2 YNNKEL (reference sequence). V dropped 0 bases and J dropped 7; count of bases not matched to a gene: 8. CDR3 sequence: CASSQDGQGLREQYF. CDR3 DNA: TGTGCCAGCAGCCAAGACGGACAGGGTCTGCGTGAGCAGTACTTC.

The chain joins TRBV13 to TRBJ1-5; 7 bases line up with TRBD1. V lost 4 bases and J lost 3; bases outside the gene matches: 12. CDR3 length: 17 residues. CDR1 PRHDT and CDR2 FYEKMQ come from the germline V gene (reference sequence). The CDR3 region is CASSSIGDRAPNQPQHF. CDR3 nucleotides: TGTGCCAGCAGCTCCATAGGAGACAGGGCCCCCAATCAGCCCCAGCATTTT.

The chain joins TRBV7-9 to TRBJ2-3; D may be TRBD1 (6 bases). CDR3 length: 16 amino acids. V dropped 5 bases and J dropped 0 bases, with 15 bases sitting between them. Germline values: CDR1 SEHNR, CDR2 FQNEAQ (reference sequence). The CDR3 spells CASSQSDRLSTDTQYF. CDR3 sequence (DNA): TGTGCCAGCAGCCAGTCTGACAGGCTAAGCACAGATACGCAGTATTTT.

The rearrangement uses TRBV10-3 and TRBJ2-7; no definite D call. This CDR3 is built from 13 residues. CDR1 is ENHRY and CDR2 is SYGVKD in the germline V gene. V lost 2 bases and J 2 bases, leaving 7 bases between the germline ends. Here the CDR3 DNA reads TGTGCCATCAGTGAGGGCGGAACCTACGAGCAGTACTTC. Amino acid sequence: CAISEGGTYEQYF.

The rearrangement joins TRBV6-6 to TRBJ2-1; unclear D gene. This CDR3 comprises 12 residues. V was clipped by 2 bases and J by 4 bases, with 3 bases between them. Germline CDR1 reads MNHNY; CDR2 reads SVGAGI (reference sequence). In nucleotides, the CDR3 is TGTGCCAGCAGTTACCCATACAATGAGCAGTTCTTC. This codes for CASSYPYNEQFF.

The CDR3 sequence: CASSELAALHF. CDR3 DNA: TGTGCCAGCAGTGAACTGGCGGCCCTCCACTTT. The chain joins TRBV6-1 to TRBJ1-6; unclear D gene. Trimming pared 2 bases from V and 14 bases from J, leaving 7 bases between. The germline V gene has CDR1 MNHNS and CDR2 SASEGT. This CDR3 spans 11 amino acids.

The V gene is TRBV5-6, the J gene TRBJ1-5; TRBD1 aligns across 8 bases. This CDR3 has 16 residues. With V trimmed by 0 bases and J by 5 bases, 7 bases remained unmatched. The germline CDR1 and CDR2 sequences are SGHDT and YYEEEE. The CDR3 reads CASSLGGQGAYQPQHF. The CDR3 nucleotides are TGTGCCAGCAGCTTGGGTGGTCAGGGGGCCTATCAGCCCCAGCATTTT.

V usage is TRBV24-1 and J usage is TRBJ2-1; possible D gene TRBD2, 6 bases. Germline V CDR1 and CDR2: KGHDR, SFDVKD. V was shortened by 2 bases and J by 0 bases, with 10 bases between the two germline ends. This CDR3 contains 16 residues. CDR3 in DNA: TGTGCCACCAGTGATTCGGCGGGGAGCTCCTACAATGAGCAGTTCTTC. Protein sequence: CATSDSAGSSYNEQFF.

The chain has TRBV10-1 and TRBJ2-7; 9 bases match TRBD2. There are 13 residues in the CDR3. Germline CDR1 is WNHNN and CDR2 is SYGVQD (reference sequence). CDR3 sequence: CPPPSGGCCEQYF. Written as DNA, the CDR3 is TGCCCACCCCCCAGCGGGGGGTGCTGCGAGCAGTACTTC.

The chain recombines TRBV5-1 with TRBJ1-2, with TRBD1 matching 10 bases. This CDR3 contains 13 residues. The V and J ends lost 4 bases and 7 bases, in that order; junction bases with no gene match: 4. Germline loops: CDR1 SGHRS, CDR2 YFSETQ. The CDR3 sequence is CASSLGTGAGYTF. Written as DNA, the CDR3 is TGCGCCAGCAGCCTAGGGACAGGGGCTGGCTACACCTTC.

This chain links TRBV18 with TRBJ2-5; D is possibly TRBD1 (5 bases). Germline V lookup: CDR1 KGHSH, CDR2 LQKENI. CDR3 length: 14 residues. The V end was cut by 0 bases, the J end by 4 bases, with 9 bases between. CDR3 in DNA: TGTGCCAGCTCACCACCGAATAGGGGAGAGACCCAGTACTTC. Translating gives CASSPPNRGETQYF.

This rearrangement joins TRBV29-1 to TRBJ2-1; 7 nucleotides line up with TRBD1. From germline, CDR1 is SQVTM and CDR2 ANQGSEA. The length of the CDR3 is 11 residues. J gave up 3 bases and V 7 bases, and 0 bases lay outside the gene matches. CDR3: CSGDSYNEQFF. The DNA for the CDR3 is TGCAGCGGGGACAGCTACAATGAGCAGTTCTTC.

The table lists this clone with a few counts. The chain uses TRBV27 and TRBJ2-7, with D tentatively TRBD2 (6 bases). Trimming removed 2 bases from V and 1 base from J, with 9 bases in between. The CDR3 runs 14 residues. Germline CDR1 MNHEY, CDR2 SMNVEV (reference sequence). CDR3 loop: CASSLAGSSYEQYF. In nucleotides, the CDR3 is TGTGCCAGCAGTTTAGCGGGAAGTTCCTACGAGCAGTACTTC.

The CDR3 nucleotides are TGTGCCAGCAGCTTGGGAGGTAGCGGGGTCTCCTCGGGTGAGCAGTTCTTC. This translates into CASSLGGSGVSSGEQFF. The chain has TRBV5-4 and TRBJ2-1, with 8 positions matching TRBD2. The CDR3 runs to 17 residues. V shed 0 bases and J 9 bases; nucleotides not matched to a gene: 14. Germline assignment: CDR1 SGHNT and CDR2 YYREEE (reference sequence). The full variable domain, rest sourced from reference TRBV5-4 and TRBJ2-1, is ETGVTQSPTHLIKTRGQQVTLRCSSQSGHNTVSWYQQALGQGPQFIFQYYREEENGRGNFPPRFSGLQFPNYSSELNVNALELDDSALYLCASSLGGSGVSSGEQFFGPGTRLTVL.

The DNA for the CDR3 is TGTGCCAGCAGCCGGGGGGGGTTCGCTGGAAACACCATATATTTT. Its protein product is CASSRGGFAGNTIYF. The chain employs TRBV2 and TRBJ1-3, with a weak D call TRBD1 (5 bases). Trimming removed 6 bases at V and 2 bases at J, with 14 bases between. This CDR3 is 15 amino acids long. Germline V lookup: CDR1 SNHLY, CDR2 FYNNEI.

This sequence joins TRBV10-3 and TRBJ2-2, with TRBD2 as a possible D gene (5 bases). The CDR3 extends over 13 amino acids. Trimming removed 3 bases at V and 7 bases at J, with 9 bases between. The V gene's germline CDR1 is ENHRY and CDR2 SYGVKD. The CDR3 DNA sequence: TGTGCCATCAGTGACGGGGAGAGCGGGGAGCTGTTTTTT. Translated, it gives CAISDGESGELFF.